This entry lists 27 T cell receptor beta chains sequenced from one sample in a study of blood T cells in healthy people across ages. Primers used in a second PCR of about 6 to 11 cycles were a sample-barcoded 5' primer and a J-beta primer mix. One entry per CDR3 protein results from TCRdb running MiXCR on the 5' RACE reads. This table has 1.5 million to 2 million distinct CDR3 sequences, 28% appearing once. Sequenced: blood. Receptor source: a woman between 25 and 40 years old in good health.

The V and J genes are TRBV30 and TRBJ2-4; 14 nucleotides match TRBD2. The J call could be wrong; TRBJ2-7 is a better fit for the DNA end. The CDR3 covers 15 residues. Looked up from germline, CDR1 is GTSNPN and CDR2 is SVGIG (reference sequence). The CDR3 nucleotides read TGTGCCTGGAACCCGGGACTAGCGGGGGTCGACGAGCAGTACTTC. Translating it yields CAWNPGLAGVDEQYF.

This clonotype appeared many times. J is TRBJ2-7 and V is TRBV7-6; D gene uncertain. The CDR3 runs to 15 residues. CDR1 is SGHVS, CDR2 FNYEAQ, per germline. Trimming shortened V by 1 base and J by 2 bases, and 12 bases separated the two germline ends. The CDR3 bases are TGTGCCAGCAGCTTAGGGGGTGGATTTACCTACGAGCAGTACTTC. Translating gives CASSLGGGFTYEQYF.

The rearrangement joins TRBV28 to TRBJ1-1; D is unclear. Germline V gene sequence: CDR1 MDHEN, CDR2 SYDVKM. This CDR3 spans 13 amino acids. V dropped 4 bases and J dropped 6 bases, with 12 bases sitting between them. CDR3 nucleotides: TGTGCCAGCAGTTCCTCCAGGAGACCTGAAGCTTTCTTT. Its translation is CASSSSRRPEAFF.

Note on this clonotype: This could be a read error, since a much larger clone is one nucleotide away. In nucleotides, the CDR3 is TGCAGTGCTAGACGAGCGGGAGACTACTACGAGCAGTACTTC. Translating gives CSARRAGDYYEQYF. The V and J genes are TRBV20-1 and TRBJ2-7; 8 bases line up with TRBD2. Germline CDR1 reads DFQATT; CDR2 reads SNEGSKA (reference sequence). J lost 3 bases, V lost 2 bases, and 6 bases had no gene match. The CDR3 is made up of 14 amino acids.

This clonotype was detected many times. V usage is TRBV5-1 and J usage is TRBJ2-3, with 10 nucleotides matching TRBD2. With 1 base clipped from V and 3 bases from J, the junction kept 2 bases outside the gene matches. This CDR3 has 15 residues. Per the germline V gene, CDR1 is SGHRS and CDR2 is YFSETQ. CDR3 nucleotides: TGCGCCAGCAGCTTGCAGCGGGGGGGGACAGATACGCAGTATTTT. Translating it yields CASSLQRGGTDTQYF.

The chain carries TRBV20-1 and TRBJ2-1, with 11 bases that match TRBD2. From germline, CDR1 is DFQATT and CDR2 SNEGSKA (reference sequence). The CDR3 covers 14 residues. The trim removed 6 bases at V and 7 bases at J, leaving 8 bases unmatched. CDR3 sequence reads: CSAGIGTSGNEQFF. The CDR3 DNA reads as TGCAGTGCCGGGATCGGGACTAGCGGAAATGAGCAGTTCTTC.

Here the CDR3 reads CASRLDGIKETQYF. The CDR3 bases are TGTGCCAGCAGACTCGACGGTATCAAAGAGACCCAGTACTTC. V usage is TRBV27 and J usage is TRBJ2-5; D gene uncertain. V was cut by 6 bases and J by 3 bases, with 14 bases left in between. CDR3 size: 14 residues. Germline-derived CDR1 and CDR2 are MNHEY and SMNVEV (reference sequence).

This chain connects TRBV7-9 to TRBJ1-5; 7 bases match TRBD1. Trimming at V came to 6 bases and at J to 9 bases, leaving 5 bases not matched to a gene. The CDR3 loop spans 12 amino acids. Looked up from germline, CDR1 is SEHNR and CDR2 is FQNEAQ (reference sequence). CDR3 nucleotides: TGTGCCAGCAGTACAGGGGAATGGCCCCAGCATTTT. Amino acids: CASSTGEWPQHF.

In its sample, this clonotype was seen a few times. The rearrangement uses TRBV27 and TRBJ1-5, with D possibly matching TRBD1 (6 bases). Looked up from germline, CDR1 is MNHEY and CDR2 is SMNVEV (reference sequence). The CDR3 extends over 15 amino acids. Trimming pared 6 bases from V and 7 bases from J, leaving 19 bases between. CDR3 nucleotide sequence: TGTGCCAGCAGCTCCATGGGGGGGGGGCGACAGCCCCAGCATTTT. Translating gives CASSSMGGGRQPQHF.

This clonotype has ten or more counts. J is TRBJ1-2 and V is TRBV13; 8 nucleotides line up with TRBD1. From germline, CDR1 is PRHDT and CDR2 FYEKMQ (reference sequence). Trimming took 3 bases from V and 7 from J; bases not matched to a gene: 10. There are 15 residues in the CDR3. The CDR3 sequence is CASSFDRGLSIGYTF. The CDR3 region has the DNA TGTGCCAGCAGCTTCGACAGGGGATTGTCGATTGGCTACACCTTC.

V gene TRBV15 combines with J gene TRBJ1-1; tentative D call: TRBD1 (5 bases). This CDR3 comprises 14 residues. The V gene's germline CDR1 is LNHNV and CDR2 YYDKDF (reference sequence). The V end was cut by 5 bases, the J end by 6 bases, with 16 bases between. DNA for the CDR3: TGTGCCACCAGCCCCCCGCGGGGGAGTTCTGAAGCTTTCTTT. Translated: CATSPPRGSSEAFF.

The genes are TRBV9 and TRBJ2-1, with D tentatively TRBD1 (5 bases). The CDR3 has 15 residues. Germline values: CDR1 SGDLS, CDR2 YYNGEE. V was trimmed by 0 bases and J by 6 bases, leaving 13 bases between them. CDR3 coding DNA: TGTGCCAGCAGCGTAGGGCTAGTAGGGGCCAATGAGCAGTTCTTC. Amino acid sequence: CASSVGLVGANEQFF.

The chain joins TRBV28 to TRBJ2-3; TRBD1 agrees at 11 bases. Looked up from germline, CDR1 is MDHEN and CDR2 is SYDVKM. The CDR3 has 16 residues. J gave up 8 bases and V 6 bases, and 13 bases lay outside the gene matches. Here the CDR3 reads CASSPPAGQGAGTQYF. CDR3 nucleotide sequence: TGTGCCAGCAGCCCCCCCGCCGGACAGGGGGCTGGTACGCAGTATTTT.

V gene TRBV7-2 combines with J gene TRBJ1-2; 10 nucleotides line up with TRBD1. CDR3 length: 15 amino acids. Germline trimming cut 2 bases from V and 8 bases from J; bases unmatched to any gene: 8. Germline V gene sequence: CDR1 SGHTA, CDR2 FQGNSA. DNA for the CDR3: TGTGCCAGCAGCTTACCCGGGACAGGGGCACGGGGCTACACCTTC. It translates to CASSLPGTGARGYTF.

The chain couples TRBV12-3 or TRBV12-4 to TRBJ1-6, with D hard to call. The CDR3 is 15 residues long. Deletions cut 5 bases from V and 12 bases from J, with 20 bases between. CDR3 DNA sequence: TGTGCCAGCAGTCTGGGCCCCGGGGAGTTCGAACCCCTCCACTTT. This codes for CASSLGPGEFEPLHF.

This CDR3 is CASSLGLAGGNYNEQFF. CDR3 nucleotide sequence: TGTGCCAGCAGCTTAGGACTAGCGGGGGGGAACTACAATGAGCAGTTCTTC. The chain carries TRBV11-1 and TRBJ2-1, with TRBD2 matching 14 bases. Germline lookup yields CDR1 SGHAT and CDR2 FQDESV (reference sequence). V was pared by 1 base and J by 3 bases, with 2 bases of the junction left unmatched. This CDR3 spans 17 amino acids.

This sequence joins TRBV20-1 and TRBJ2-3; 7 positions match TRBD2. Losses at the gene ends were 5 bases for V and 4 bases for J; bases not matched to a gene: 9. Germline V gene lookup returns CDR1 DFQATT and CDR2 SNEGSKA (reference sequence). The CDR3 extends over 14 amino acids. The CDR3 region is CSAGAGLQSDTQYF. DNA for the CDR3: TGCAGTGCTGGGGCGGGACTACAGTCAGATACGCAGTATTTT.

The sample holds a few counts of this clonotype. This chain joins TRBV4-1 and TRBJ2-3, with 9 bases lining up with TRBD2. Germline CDR1 is MGHRA and CDR2 is YSYEKL. The CDR3 loop spans 15 amino acids. J lost 9 bases, V lost 5 bases, and 12 bases had no gene match. The CDR3 loop is CASSGLATQDVTQYF. In nucleotides, the CDR3 is TGCGCCAGCAGCGGACTAGCGACCCAGGATGTAACGCAGTATTTT.

This clonotype was detected once. A much larger clone lies a single base off, so this may be a read error. CDR3 residues: CSAFGTQYF. CDR3 nucleotide sequence: TGCAGTGCCTTCGGTACCCAGTACTTC. This sequence joins TRBV20-1 and TRBJ2-5; D remains unclear. V gave up 6 bases and J gave up 8 bases, with 7 bases separating them. The CDR3 consists of 9 residues. Germline assignment: CDR1 DFQATT and CDR2 SNEGSKA (reference sequence).

This rearrangement joins TRBV29-1 to TRBJ2-2, with TRBD1 identical over 10 bases. CDR1 is SQVTM and CDR2 is ANQGSEA in the germline V gene. The CDR3 has 14 amino acids. After removal of 5 bases from V and 7 bases from J, the junction contained 7 bases not matched to a gene. The CDR3 is CSVPGTGEGGELFF. Here the CDR3 DNA reads TGCAGCGTTCCCGGGACAGGGGAAGGCGGGGAGCTGTTTTTT.

The rearrangement links TRBV7-2 to TRBJ2-3; 13 bases fit TRBD2. The CDR3 contains 17 residues. Germline V gene data show CDR1 as SGHTA and CDR2 as FQGNSA. The junction had 9 bases not matched to a gene; V was cut back by 6 bases and J by 3 bases. The CDR3 bases are TGTGCCAGCAGTACTCCCCAGGGACTAGCGGGAACAGATACGCAGTATTTT. Translation: CASSTPQGLAGTDTQYF.

This clonotype was recorded a few times. The chain combines TRBV5-5 with TRBJ1-1; no clear D. V gave up 4 bases and J gave up 6 bases, with 19 bases separating them. The CDR3 runs to 15 residues. Germline V lookup: CDR1 SGHKS, CDR2 YYEKEE (reference sequence). CDR3 protein: CASSLDRSQGAEAFF. The CDR3 DNA reads as TGTGCCAGCAGCCTGGACCGCTCACAAGGCGCTGAAGCTTTCTTT.

This clonotype came up a few times. The V call is TRBV12-5, the J call TRBJ1-5; no reliable D call. The CDR3 is 11 amino acids. Trimming pared 2 bases from V and 7 bases from J, leaving 3 bases between. Germline CDR1 reads LGHNT; CDR2 reads FRNRAP. For the CDR3, the DNA is TGTGCTAGTGGTTTGTTACAGCCCCAGCATTTT. This sequence encodes CASGLLQPQHF.

This clonotype was counted between two and nine times. The chain joins TRBV18 to TRBJ1-2, with 9 bases that match TRBD1. CDR3 length: 16 amino acids. From germline, CDR1 is KGHSH and CDR2 LQKENI. The trim removed 3 bases at V and 3 bases at J, leaving 8 bases unmatched. The CDR3 DNA sequence: TGTGCCAGCTCACCGCAGCGGGGACAGGGTGACTATGGCTACACCTTC. Translated: CASSPQRGQGDYGYTF.

As DNA, the CDR3 is TGTGCCTGGAGTGTTCGCAGGGAAGCTTTCTTT. It encodes CAWSVRREAFF. V gene TRBV30 combines with J gene TRBJ1-1, with unresolved D. Trimming took 0 bases from V and 8 from J, leaving 7 bases between them. The V gene's germline CDR1 is GTSNPN and CDR2 SVGIG (reference sequence). The CDR3 extends over 11 amino acids.

This clonotype was counted only a few times. The chain uses TRBV10-2 and TRBJ1-1; no reliable D call. CDR1 WSHSY and CDR2 SAAADI come from the germline V gene. This CDR3 comprises 15 residues. Between the trimmed V and J ends, which lost 3 bases and 6 bases, there was a span of 17 bases. The CDR3 DNA sequence: TGCGCCAGCAGTGACGATAAGGTCGTCGCTTCTGAAGCTTTCTTT. Its protein product is CASSDDKVVASEAFF.

The V gene is TRBV7-9, the J gene TRBJ1-5, with D maybe TRBD1 (5 bases). CDR1 is SEHNR and CDR2 is FQNEAQ in the germline V gene (reference sequence). Trimming removed 2 bases at V and 8 bases at J, with 13 bases between. CDR3 length: 14 residues. The CDR3 nucleotides read TGTGCCAGCAGCTTAATGGGGGTTAGGGAGCCCCAGCATTTT. It codes for CASSLMGVREPQHF. Complete variable domain (other parts from reference TRBV7-9 and TRBJ1-5): DTGVSQNPRHKITKRGQNVTFRCDPISEHNRLYWYRQTLGQGPEFLTYFQNEAQLEKSRLLSDRFSAERPKGSFSTLEIQRTEQGDSAMYLCASSLMGVREPQHFGDGTRLSIL.